What follows are 4 T cell receptor beta chains derived from one specimen sequenced in a study of blood T cells in healthy people across ages. A second PCR, run for about 6 to 11 cycles, used a sample-barcoded 5' primer plus a J-beta primer mix. MiXCR, applied by TCRdb to the 5' RACE reads, yields one record per CDR3 protein. Of hundreds of thousands of distinct CDR3 sequences in the sample, about three fifths are singletons; the top ten hold about 20%. Input material: blood. The receptor source for this set is a man aged 25-45 years in good health.

The chain has TRBV29-1 and TRBJ1-5, with TRBD1 matching 7 bases. This CDR3 region has 13 residues. Trimming removed 7 bases from V and 6 bases from J; junction bases left unmatched: 9. Germline V gene sequence: CDR1 SQVTM, CDR2 ANQGSEA. CDR3 DNA sequence: TGCAGCGCAGGACAGGACTTACTTCAGCCCCAGCATTTT. Encoded protein: CSAGQDLLQPQHF.

This clonotype was found a few times. This chain uses TRBV29-1 with TRBJ1-2; D gene ambiguous. The CDR3 is 14 amino acids. The V end lost 3 bases, the J end lost 0 bases, and 11 bases lay between the germline ends. CDR1 is SQVTM, CDR2 ANQGSEA, per germline. CDR3 region: CSVEWGIANYGYTF. CDR3 nucleotides: TGCAGCGTTGAGTGGGGAATTGCTAACTATGGCTACACCTTC.

The chain carries TRBV3-1 and TRBJ1-6, with D unresolved. There are 12 residues in the CDR3. Germline-derived CDR1 and CDR2 are LGHDT and YNNKEL (reference sequence). V lost 4 bases to trimming and J lost 13 bases, with 11 bases between them. The CDR3 bases are TGTGCCAGCAGCCGCCCGTCAACTCCCCTCCACTTT. Protein product: CASSRPSTPLHF.

V usage is TRBV27 and J usage is TRBJ1-2, with 9 bases matching TRBD1. J was trimmed by 8 bases and V by 7 bases; bases with no gene match: 5. The germline V gene has CDR1 MNHEY and CDR2 SMNVEV (reference sequence). This CDR3 region has 12 residues. The CDR3 coding sequence is TGTGCCAGCACTACAGGGGGCGGCGGCTACACCTTC. Translation: CASTTGGGGYTF.